This is a list of T cell receptor beta chains from one sample in a study of T-cell memory formation after mild COVID-19. TCRdb reprocessed the 5' RACE reads with MiXCR, giving one entry per CDR3 protein. The data hold under 450,000 distinct CDR3 sequences, with less than 25% observed a single time. Sequenced input: PBMCs or a T cell subset sorted from them (not recorded which). These TCRs come from an adult woman who had mild COVID-19 (a few samples of this study predate the infection). Cell type and time point are not known. The CDR3 runs from the conserved cysteine through the conserved F or W. Each record gives: V gene, J gene, clone size, CDR3 protein. Some rows mark clone size as missing; the rest say once, few, many or name a class of expanded clone.

V gene: TRBV24-1; J gene: TRBJ2-7; clone size: .; CDR3 protein: CATSDVRGEQYF
V gene: TRBV6-2/TRBV6-3; J gene: TRBJ1-2; clone size: .; CDR3 protein: CASSYRGTENGYTF
V gene: TRBV7-9; J gene: TRBJ1-1; clone size: .; CDR3 protein: CASSPLLLNTEAFF
V gene: TRBV6-5; J gene: TRBJ1-1; clone size: .; CDR3 protein: CASSYSEENTEAFF
V gene: TRBV24-1; J gene: TRBJ2-7; clone size: .; CDR3 protein: CATGHYRGSTLKQYF
V gene: TRBV20-1; J gene: TRBJ1-6; clone size: .; CDR3 protein: CSASTGVDSPLHF
V gene: TRBV12-3/TRBV12-4; J gene: TRBJ1-5; clone size: few; CDR3 protein: CASKMGGVRLGQPQHF
V gene: TRBV6-1; J gene: TRBJ1-5; clone size: few; CDR3 protein: CASNRVDNQPQHF
V gene: TRBV7-9; J gene: TRBJ1-5; clone size: .; CDR3 protein: CASSLGTGTGDQPQHF
V gene: TRBV18; J gene: TRBJ1-1; clone size: .; CDR3 protein: CASSDGAYSAGTEAFF
V gene: TRBV4-2; J gene: TRBJ2-2; clone size: .; CDR3 protein: CASSLETSGLYTGELFF
V gene: TRBV6-6; J gene: TRBJ2-7; clone size: few; CDR3 protein: CASRGTGYEQYF
V gene: TRBV5-6; J gene: TRBJ2-1; clone size: few; CDR3 protein: CASHSRLRGPYNEQFF
V gene: TRBV5-1; J gene: TRBJ2-5; clone size: .; CDR3 protein: CASRLTASGSSGGQETQYF
V gene: TRBV3-1; J gene: TRBJ2-1; clone size: .; CDR3 protein: CASRVQGSYNEQFF
V gene: TRBV12-3/TRBV12-4; J gene: TRBJ1-1; clone size: .; CDR3 protein: CASALGANTEAFF
V gene: TRBV27; J gene: TRBJ1-2; clone size: few; CDR3 protein: CASSNLREPEQPSYGYTF
V gene: TRBV6-2/TRBV6-3; J gene: TRBJ2-1; clone size: .; CDR3 protein: CASSYLDEQFF
V gene: TRBV4-1; J gene: TRBJ1-6; clone size: few; CDR3 protein: CASSQDGQGYSPLHF
V gene: TRBV29-1; J gene: TRBJ1-2; clone size: few; CDR3 protein: CSVLPRTASSVYSF
V gene: TRBV19; J gene: TRBJ1-6; clone size: .; CDR3 protein: CATQAGTGNSPLHF
V gene: TRBV7-2; J gene: TRBJ2-6; clone size: few; CDR3 protein: CASSLTSLVSGANVLTF
V gene: TRBV29-1; J gene: TRBJ1-2; clone size: .; CDR3 protein: CSDSGTAYNYGYTF
V gene: TRBV5-5; J gene: TRBJ1-2; clone size: .; CDR3 protein: CASSFLAGGNYGYTF
V gene: TRBV3-1; J gene: TRBJ2-7; clone size: .; CDR3 protein: CASSPLSGGIEQYF
V gene: TRBV9; J gene: TRBJ2-1; clone size: many; CDR3 protein: CASSVGSAGEEQFF
V gene: TRBV7-2; J gene: TRBJ2-5; clone size: .; CDR3 protein: CASSLARYSGVETQYF
V gene: TRBV7-9; J gene: TRBJ2-5; clone size: .; CDR3 protein: CASSLLRSPGQETQYF
V gene: TRBV5-1; J gene: TRBJ2-3; clone size: few; CDR3 protein: CASSPPRTDTDTQYF
V gene: TRBV4-2; J gene: TRBJ2-1; clone size: few; CDR3 protein: CASSQAVSGGDSYNEQFF
V gene: TRBV3-1; J gene: TRBJ1-1; clone size: .; CDR3 protein: CASTTAGMNTEAFF
V gene: TRBV20-1; J gene: TRBJ1-1; clone size: .; CDR3 protein: CSATYGVLNTEAFF
V gene: TRBV9; J gene: TRBJ2-3; clone size: .; CDR3 protein: CASSRGGASADTQYF
V gene: TRBV29-1; J gene: TRBJ2-3; clone size: .; CDR3 protein: CSVDLRESTDTQYF
V gene: TRBV6-2/TRBV6-3; J gene: TRBJ2-7; clone size: few; CDR3 protein: CASRQFGLAGGSSSYEQYF
V gene: TRBV5-1; J gene: TRBJ1-1; clone size: few; CDR3 protein: CASSRTGLKDTEAFF
V gene: TRBV12-3/TRBV12-4; J gene: TRBJ2-1; clone size: many; CDR3 protein: CASSRRQGRTNEQFF
V gene: TRBV12-3/TRBV12-4; J gene: TRBJ2-2; clone size: few; CDR3 protein: CASYSAGPNTGELFF
V gene: TRBV12-3/TRBV12-4; J gene: TRBJ2-2; clone size: .; CDR3 protein: CASSPYSGENTGELFF
V gene: TRBV10-3; J gene: TRBJ2-2; clone size: .; CDR3 protein: CAYGGKAANTGELFF
V gene: TRBV4-1; J gene: TRBJ2-7; clone size: .; CDR3 protein: CASSQMGQAEQYF
V gene: TRBV9; J gene: TRBJ2-4; clone size: .; CDR3 protein: CASSVEATGIQYF
V gene: TRBV11-3; J gene: TRBJ2-1; clone size: .; CDR3 protein: CASSYISGGQFF
V gene: TRBV20-1; J gene: TRBJ2-7; clone size: .; CDR3 protein: CSARDPGHIYEQYF
V gene: TRBV6-1; J gene: TRBJ2-3; clone size: .; CDR3 protein: CGSRAEVTDTQYF
V gene: TRBV3-1; J gene: TRBJ2-1; clone size: .; CDR3 protein: CASSPRLLAGGGQFF
V gene: TRBV10-3; J gene: TRBJ2-3; clone size: few; CDR3 protein: CAISESFGRTATQYF
V gene: TRBV20-1; J gene: TRBJ1-1; clone size: few; CDR3 protein: CSAKSPIGNTEAFF
V gene: TRBV12-3/TRBV12-4; J gene: TRBJ2-5; clone size: few; CDR3 protein: CASMRVRIQQETQYF
V gene: TRBV14; J gene: TRBJ1-2; clone size: .; CDR3 protein: CASSQYRGDGYTF
V gene: TRBV7-9; J gene: TRBJ1-1; clone size: .; CDR3 protein: CASSTSVGPARSEAFF
V gene: TRBV5-1; J gene: TRBJ1-6; clone size: few; CDR3 protein: CASSLTGPANSPLHF
V gene: TRBV3-1; J gene: TRBJ2-4; clone size: few; CDR3 protein: CASSRPGTGTKNIQYF
V gene: TRBV6-5; J gene: TRBJ1-1; clone size: .; CDR3 protein: CASSLGPGGNYAEAFF
V gene: TRBV2; J gene: TRBJ2-1; clone size: few; CDR3 protein: CASRPDRGTYNEQFF
V gene: TRBV15; J gene: TRBJ2-7; clone size: .; CDR3 protein: CATSTAAVYEQYF
V gene: TRBV2; J gene: TRBJ2-1; clone size: .; CDR3 protein: CASRSGYLSYNEQFF
V gene: TRBV6-5; J gene: TRBJ2-7; clone size: .; CDR3 protein: CASRDSLTGPTYEQYF